This T cell receptor (beta chain) was profiled in a study of CD8 T cells in ankylosing spondylitis. A single record per CDR3 protein comes from TCRdb applying MiXCR to the 5' RACE reads. There are 250,000 to 350,000 distinct CDR3 sequences in the sample; more than 20% occur only once, and roughly 3.6% lies in the top ten. Germline V CDR1 and CDR2: DFQATT, SNEGSKA (reference sequence). The CDR3 is 14 residues long. V lost 3 bases to trimming and J lost 0 bases, with 9 bases between them. This chain connects TRBV20-1 to TRBJ2-1, with D unresolved. This receptor was taken from a female donor with ankylosing spondylitis or in good health (not recorded which). The sequenced sample consisted of blood, either unsorted or a sorted T cell fraction (not recorded which). The CDR3 loop is CSASGRSSYNEQFF. As DNA, the CDR3 is TGCAGTGCTAGCGGGCGGAGCTCCTACAATGAGCAGTTCTTC.